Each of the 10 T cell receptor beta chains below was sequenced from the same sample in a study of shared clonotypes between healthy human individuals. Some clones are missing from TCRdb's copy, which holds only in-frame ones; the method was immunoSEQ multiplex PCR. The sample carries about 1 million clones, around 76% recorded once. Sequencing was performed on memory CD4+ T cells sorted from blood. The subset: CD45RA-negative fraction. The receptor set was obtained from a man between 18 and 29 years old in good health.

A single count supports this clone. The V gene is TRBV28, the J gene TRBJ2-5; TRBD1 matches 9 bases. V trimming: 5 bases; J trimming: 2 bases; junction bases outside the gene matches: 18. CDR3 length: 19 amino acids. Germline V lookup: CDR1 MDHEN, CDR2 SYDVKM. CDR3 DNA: TGTGCCAGCAGTATACAGATCACAGGGGGCAGAATCGAACAAGAGACCCAGTACTTC. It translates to CASSIQITGGRIEQETQYF.

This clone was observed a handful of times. CDR3 nucleotide sequence: TGTGCCAGCAGCTTGGGGTCAGGGGCGAACTATGGCTACACCTTC. This translates into CASSLGSGANYGYTF. The chain combines TRBV5-4 with TRBJ1-2, with D maybe TRBD1 (6 bases). With 0 bases removed from V and 2 bases from J, the gap between germline ends came to 11 bases. This CDR3 is built from 15 residues. Germline V gene lookup returns CDR1 SGHNT and CDR2 YYREEE (reference sequence).

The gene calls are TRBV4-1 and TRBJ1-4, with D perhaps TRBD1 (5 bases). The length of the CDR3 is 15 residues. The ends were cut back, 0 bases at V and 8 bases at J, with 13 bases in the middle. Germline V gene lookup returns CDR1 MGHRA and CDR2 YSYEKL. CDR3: CASSQDLQEWEKLFF. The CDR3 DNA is TGCGCCAGCAGCCAAGATCTACAGGAATGGGAAAAACTGTTTTTT.

CDR3 nucleotides: TGTGCCAGCAGCTCTCCGGGACTAGGAACCTACGAGCAGTACTTC. Encoded protein: CASSSPGLGTYEQYF. This chain joins TRBV5-4 and TRBJ2-7, with TRBD2 identical over 8 bases. Germline CDR1 is SGHNT and CDR2 is YYREEE (reference sequence). CDR3 length: 15 residues. V lost 3 bases to trimming and J lost 2 bases; unmatched junction nucleotides: 7. The variable domain in full, with the rest retrieved from reference TRBV5-4 and TRBJ2-7, is ETGVTQSPTHLIKTRGQQVTLRCSSQSGHNTVSWYQQALGQGPQFIFQYYREEENGRGNFPPRFSGLQFPNYSSELNVNALELDDSALYLCASSSPGLGTYEQYFGPGTRLTVT.

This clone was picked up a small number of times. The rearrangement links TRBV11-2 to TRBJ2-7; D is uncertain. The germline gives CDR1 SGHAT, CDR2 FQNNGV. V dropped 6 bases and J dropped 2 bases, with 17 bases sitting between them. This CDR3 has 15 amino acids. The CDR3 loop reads CASSRTDQPTYEQYF. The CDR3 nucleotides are TGTGCCAGCAGTCGGACGGACCAACCGACCTACGAGCAGTACTTC.

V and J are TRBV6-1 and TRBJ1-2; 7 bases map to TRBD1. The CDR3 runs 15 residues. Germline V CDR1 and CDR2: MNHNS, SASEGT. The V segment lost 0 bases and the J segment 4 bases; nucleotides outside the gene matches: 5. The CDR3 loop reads CASSEARGLVYGYTF. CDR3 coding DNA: TGTGCCAGCAGTGAAGCTAGGGGGCTGGTCTATGGCTACACCTTC.

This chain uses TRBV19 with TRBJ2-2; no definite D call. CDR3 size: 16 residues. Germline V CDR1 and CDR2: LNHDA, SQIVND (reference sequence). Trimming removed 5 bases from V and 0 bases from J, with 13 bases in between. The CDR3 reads CASSPRQASNTGELFF. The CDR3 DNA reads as TGTGCCAGTAGTCCCAGGCAGGCATCGAACACCGGGGAGCTGTTTTTT. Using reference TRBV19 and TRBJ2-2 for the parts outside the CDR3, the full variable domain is DGGITQSPKYLFRKEGQNVTLSCEQNLNHDAMYWYRQDPGQGLRLIYYSQIVNDFQKGDIAEGYSVSREKKESFPLTVTSAQKNPTAFYLCASSPRQASNTGELFFGEGSRLTVL.

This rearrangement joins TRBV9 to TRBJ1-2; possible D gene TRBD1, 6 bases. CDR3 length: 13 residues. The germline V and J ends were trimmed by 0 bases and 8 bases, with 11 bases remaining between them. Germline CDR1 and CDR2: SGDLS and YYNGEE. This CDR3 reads CASSVATGPGYTF. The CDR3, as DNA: TGTGCCAGCAGCGTAGCTACAGGGCCAGGCTACACCTTC. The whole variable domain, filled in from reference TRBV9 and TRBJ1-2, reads DSGVTQTPKHLITATGQRVTLRCSPRSGDLSVYWYQQSLDQGLQFLIQYYNGEERAKGNILERFSAQQFPDLHSELNLSSLELGDSALYFCASSVATGPGYTFGSGTRLTVV.

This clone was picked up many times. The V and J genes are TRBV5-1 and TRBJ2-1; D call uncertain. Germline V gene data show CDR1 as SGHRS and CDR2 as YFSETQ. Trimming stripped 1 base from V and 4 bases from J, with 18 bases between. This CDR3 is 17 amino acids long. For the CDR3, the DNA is TGCGCCAGCAGCTTGTTGTCGGGCACGGAGCCATACAATGAGCAGTTCTTC. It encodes CASSLLSGTEPYNEQFF.

The chain's CDR3 is CASKREEGQGYGYTF. The CDR3 DNA follows: TGTGCCAGCAAAAGGGAAGAGGGACAGGGCTATGGCTACACCTTC. The chain joins TRBV6-1 to TRBJ1-2; the match to TRBD1 covers 9 bases. The V segment lost 7 bases and the J segment 4 bases; nucleotides outside the gene matches: 10. The germline V gene has CDR1 MNHNS and CDR2 SASEGT. The CDR3 has 15 residues.